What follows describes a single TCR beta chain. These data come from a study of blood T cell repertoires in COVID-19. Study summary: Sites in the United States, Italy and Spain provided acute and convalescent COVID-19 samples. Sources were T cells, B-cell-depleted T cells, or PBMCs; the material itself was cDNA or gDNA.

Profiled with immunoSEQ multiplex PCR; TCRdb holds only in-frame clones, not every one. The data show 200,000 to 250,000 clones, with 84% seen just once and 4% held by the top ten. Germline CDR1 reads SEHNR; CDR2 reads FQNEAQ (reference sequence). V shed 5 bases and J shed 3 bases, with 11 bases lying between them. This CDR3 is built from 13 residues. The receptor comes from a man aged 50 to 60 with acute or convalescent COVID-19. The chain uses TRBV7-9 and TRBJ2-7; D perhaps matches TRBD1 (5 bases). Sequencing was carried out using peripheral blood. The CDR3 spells CASSPGQLYEQYF. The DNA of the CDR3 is TGTGCCAGCAGCCCCGGACAACTCTACGAGCAGTACTTC.